Sequencing of this T cell receptor (beta chain) was carried out in a study of regulatory T cells in long-lasting Graves disease. Germline CDR1 is SGHNT and CDR2 is YYREEE (reference sequence). V was trimmed by 4 bases and J by 1 base, leaving 11 bases between them. The CDR3 extends over 14 amino acids. Indicated time point: newly diagnosed GD, antithyroid drugs for less than 3 months. RNA from PBMCs was the source of the TCR library. Construction of TCR beta libraries relied on iRepertoire HTBI primers and on Arm-PCR targeting CDR3 regions. TCRdb reprocessed the multiplex PCR reads with MiXCR, giving one entry per CDR3 protein. The sample includes some 220,000 distinct CDR3 sequences, roughly 20% of them seen just once. The same data also went into a second study, on T cells in Graves' hyperthyroidism and ophthalmopathy.

V gene TRBV5-4 combines with J gene TRBJ1-1; a weak D match, TRBD1 (5 bases). This receptor was identified in a woman in her 30s with Graves disease. Material: peripheral blood mononuclear cells (PBMCs), obtained at new diagnosis, from a patient treated with antithyroid drugs. The DNA of the CDR3 is TGTGCCAGCAGCCCGGGGAGGGGGAACACTGAAGCTTTCTTT. This codes for CASSPGRGNTEAFF.